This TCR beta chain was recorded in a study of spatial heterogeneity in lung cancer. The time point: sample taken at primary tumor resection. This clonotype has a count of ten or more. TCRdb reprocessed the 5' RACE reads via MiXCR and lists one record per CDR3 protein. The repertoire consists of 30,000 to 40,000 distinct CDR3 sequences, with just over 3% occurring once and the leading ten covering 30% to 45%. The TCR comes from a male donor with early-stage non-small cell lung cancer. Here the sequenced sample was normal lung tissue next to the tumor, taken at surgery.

The CDR3, as DNA: TGCGCCAGCAGTTCTCCAGACAGAGCCTACGAGCAGTACTTC. Its translation is CASSSPDRAYEQYF. The chain joins TRBV5-1 to TRBJ2-7, with D tentatively TRBD1 (5 bases). The germline CDR1 and CDR2 sequences are SGHRS and YFSETQ. The ends were cut back, 5 bases at V and 2 bases at J, with 14 bases in the middle. The CDR3 has 14 amino acids.